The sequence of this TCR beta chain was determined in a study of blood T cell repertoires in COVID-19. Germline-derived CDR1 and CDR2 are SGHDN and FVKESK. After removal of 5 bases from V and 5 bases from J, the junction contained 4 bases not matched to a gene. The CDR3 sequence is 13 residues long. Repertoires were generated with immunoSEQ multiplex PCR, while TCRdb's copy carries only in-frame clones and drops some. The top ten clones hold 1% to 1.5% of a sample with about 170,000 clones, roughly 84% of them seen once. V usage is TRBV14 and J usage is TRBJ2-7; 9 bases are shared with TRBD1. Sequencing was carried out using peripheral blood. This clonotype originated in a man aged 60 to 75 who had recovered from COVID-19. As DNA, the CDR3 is TGTGCCAGCAGCTCTGACAGGGGGAACGAGCAGTACTTC. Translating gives CASSSDRGNEQYF.